This paragraph reports one T cell receptor (beta chain). This entry belongs to a study of blood T cell repertoires in COVID-19. Study information: The United States, Italy and Spain were the sources of the acute and convalescent COVID-19 samples. In each case, the material was cDNA or gDNA derived from T cells, B-cell-depleted T cells, or PBMCs.

The CDR3 totals 18 residues. From germline, CDR1 is MGHRA and CDR2 YSYEKL. With V trimmed by 3 bases and J by 4 bases, 13 bases remained unmatched. Original data processing: Estimation of nucleated cell counts was performed using reference gene primer amplification. Libraries were prepared by immunoSEQ multiplex PCR; TCRdb keeps only in-frame clonotypes and omits some of them. For V, J and clone size, that table is used; D and trimming come from the DNA. The table lists approximately 28,000 clones, approximately 72% of them singletons. The genes are TRBV4-1 and TRBJ1-5; 9 bases map to TRBD1. The sequenced sample consisted of peripheral blood. This clonotype was obtained from a man between 60 and 75 years old with active or convalescent COVID-19. CDR3: CASSHPPPGTGLNQPQHF. CDR3 bases: TGCGCCAGCAGCCATCCACCCCCCGGGACAGGGTTGAATCAGCCCCAGCATTTT.